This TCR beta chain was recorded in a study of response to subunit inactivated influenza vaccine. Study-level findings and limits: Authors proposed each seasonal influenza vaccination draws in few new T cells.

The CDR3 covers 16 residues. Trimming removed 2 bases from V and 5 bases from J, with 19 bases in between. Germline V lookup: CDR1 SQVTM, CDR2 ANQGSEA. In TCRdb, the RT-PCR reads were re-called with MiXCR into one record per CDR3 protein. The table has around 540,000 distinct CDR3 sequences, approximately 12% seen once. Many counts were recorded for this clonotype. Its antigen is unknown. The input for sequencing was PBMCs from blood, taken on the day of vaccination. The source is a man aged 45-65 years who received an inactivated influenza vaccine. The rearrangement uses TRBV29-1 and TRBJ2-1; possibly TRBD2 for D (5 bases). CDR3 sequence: CSVETGAFLAHNEQFF. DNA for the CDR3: TGCAGCGTTGAAACGGGTGCCTTCCTAGCCCACAATGAGCAGTTCTTC.